Below, one T cell receptor beta chain is given with its context. Its antigen is unknown. This specimen belongs to a study of cytomegalovirus exposure and HLA in healthy donors. Study information: Early release data held 85 million to 95 million unique TCRs from HLA-typed donors. General observations from the study: A later analysis appeared to link common viral pathogens to several of the most significant clusters. What a later analysis reportedly showed was that an Asian-associated ancestry cluster had fewer N-insertions than the roughly 670-donor mean. In a later analysis, a missense DCLRE1C variant was linked to TCR beta V- and J-gene trimming.

The ends were cut back, 5 bases at V and 0 bases at J, with 17 bases in the middle. CDR3 length: 16 amino acids. CDR1 and CDR2 from the germline V gene are MDHEN and SYDVKM. The primer mix had 60 Vbeta and 13 Jbeta primers. The assay was immunoSEQ multiplex PCR, and TCRdb's table has in-frame clones only and misses some. The table shows 250,000 to 350,000 clones, with 80% occurring only once. This receptor was taken from a girl aged 2-9 years in good health and CMV-seronegative. This chain uses TRBV28 with TRBJ2-7, with no clear D. Sequences were obtained from PBMCs. CDR3 region: CASSRDIGSHSYEQYF. The CDR3 nucleotides read TGTGCCAGCAGTCGAGACATCGGCAGTCACTCCTACGAGCAGTACTTC.